This entry describes one TCR beta chain. A UMI-containing oligonucleotide was joined by 3' ligation to the TCR cDNA template. This specimen comes from a study of naive and memory T cell subsets. The CDR3 loop spans 16 amino acids. Germline V CDR1 and CDR2: SGHDN, FVKESK. The trim removed 2 bases at V and 5 bases at J, leaving 9 bases unmatched. Four PCR rounds used nested alpha and beta constant region primers plus the SP2 primer. Via MiXCR, TCRdb re-called the 5' RACE reads, giving one row per CDR3 protein. The sample lists about 59,000 distinct CDR3 sequences, 8% to 9% occurring once. The TCR comes from a female donor in good health. This chain joins TRBV14 and TRBJ2-7, with 10 bases fitting TRBD2. CDR3 DNA: TGTGCCAGCAGCCAAACCCTAGCGGGAGTCCCCCACGAGCAGTACTTC. Its protein product is CASSQTLAGVPHEQYF.